This T cell receptor beta chain derives from a study of beta chain features in type 1 diabetes (dated by TCRdb to the late 2010s). About the study as a whole: No differences in mean age, gender distribution, total cell number or subset yield were found between patients and healthy donors. Across all samples, about 110 million sorted cells were examined, and cell number per subset correlated strongly with RNA yield. The study compared the TCRB repertoires of sorted circulating CD4+ T cell subsets in recently diagnosed type 1 diabetes patients with those in matched healthy donors. Regulatory and stem cell-like memory subsets were isolated from only 8 patients and about 8 healthy donors, whereas naive and central memory subsets came from all 30 or so donors.

From each donor, a single peripheral blood sample of about 110 mL on average was drawn into heparinised tubes. A BD FACSAria II was used to sort naive, central memory, regulatory and stem cell-like memory CD4+ T cells with a panel that included CD45RO, CCR7, CD25, CD127, CD95 and CD27. Purity was above 98% for every sorted population. PBMCs were isolated right away by Lymphoprep density gradient centrifugation and were stained directly, without culture. To minimize batch effects, samples were stained and sorted in pairs, one healthy donor with one patient per experiment. This clone appeared a few times. There is no known antigen for this receptor. The input lacks base qualities; no much larger clone sits a single base away. There are 14 amino acids in the CDR3, from cysteine to phenylalanine inclusive. The kept DNA is CDR3 alone, 42 bases in frame from the first base. V loses 5 bases, J loses 5 bases, and the germline ends lie 13 bases apart. From the germline V gene, CDR1 is SGHAT and CDR2 is FQNNGV.

General conclusions and limits of the study: PCR may preferentially amplify shorter templates, but because patient and control samples were amplified and corrected together, any resulting skew would affect both groups equally. Because the HLA sub-analyses included only small numbers of individuals, any influence of HLA type on TCRB rearrangement was left unresolved. In all four CD4+ subsets, TCRB CDR3 length was moderately but significantly shorter in type 1 diabetes patients. Because cDNA was sequenced instead of genomic DNA, activated cells with high expression could be over-represented, although the groups did not differ in activation or CD3 levels. Naive, central memory and regulatory TCRB repertoires appeared to be more similar among patients than among healthy donors. Patients with type 1 diabetes made fewer insertions and deleted more nucleotides at VDJ recombination sites, implying thymic rearrangement abnormalities.

The entire isolated RNA was reverse transcribed using the High Capacity cDNA Reverse Transcription Kit, and thus expressed TCRB transcripts were sequenced. Deep immunoSEQ sequencing was performed on naive, central memory and regulatory T cell samples, with an average of approximately 3.9 million total reads per sample. Sorted cells were lysed in RLT buffer, and RNA was extracted using DNase-treated RNeasy Micro or Mini kits according to cell number. Each cell subset was processed on its own to prevent cross-contamination, while patient and healthy donor samples were processed together. The immunoSEQ multiplex PCR was used to amplify TCRB sequences from cDNA, generating 87-bp fragments that spanned the CDR3 region. Amplicons were sequenced on the Illumina HiSeq platform. The original pipeline was this. PCR bias was computationally corrected using synthetic template baselines, reads within Hamming distance 2 were collapsed, and singletons that could not be merged were discarded. Reads were aligned to IMGT to assign V, D and J genes, CDR3 length, and insertions or deletions at six rearrangement sites. Within each subset, clonotype counts were normalized to sorted cell number, after which true diversity and Gini coefficients were computed with the tcR R package. Repertoire sharing was quantified using the overlap coefficient calculated on TCRB nucleotide sequences. TCRdb stores this immuneACCESS table with in-frame sequences only. Part of the clones is absent; in the studies checked, under half of the shortfall reflects unresolved V genes, and no reason is known for the rest. V and J calls and clone size are copied from that table; D and trimming were computed from the DNA. The sample contains approximately 160,000 clones, around 10% of them found a single time. The ten most abundant clones make up around 0.48% of the sample.

The sequence was collected from a man aged 25-45 years with type 1 diabetes. The chain uses TRBV11-2 and TRBJ1-5, with TRBD1 tentatively as D gene (5 bases match). Sequenced: central memory CD4+ T cells from blood. The DNA sequence follows: TGTGCCAGCAGCCTCCAAATAGGGGATCAGCCCCAGCATTTT. It encodes CASSLQIGDQPQHF.